This entry describes one TCR beta chain. The CDR3 totals 15 residues. V shed 0 bases and J 7 bases; nucleotides not matched to a gene: 4. Germline values: CDR1 LGHNA, CDR2 YNFKEQ. The entry originates in a study of blood T cell repertoires in COVID-19. TCRdb keeps only in-frame clones here, not all; method: immunoSEQ multiplex PCR. The profile shows approximately 200,000 clones, roughly 83% of them singletons. Sequencing was carried out using PBMCs or T cells enriched from blood (not recorded which). The TCR comes from a woman in her thirties or forties with acute COVID-19. The rearrangement joins TRBV4-2 to TRBJ2-5, with 11 bases identical to TRBD2. CDR3 sequence reads: CASSQDRLAGGTQYF. In nucleotides, the CDR3 is TGTGCCAGCAGCCAAGATCGTCTAGCGGGGGGGACCCAGTACTTC.